The source of this TCR beta chain is a study of blood T cell repertoires in COVID-19. Study as a whole: T cells, B-cell-depleted T cells, or PBMCs provided the cDNA or gDNA that served as material.

With V trimmed by 0 bases and J by 2 bases, 8 bases remained unmatched. This CDR3 has 18 amino acids. Germline V gene lookup returns CDR1 SGDLS and CDR2 YYNGEE. Study members were between roughly 18 and 100 years old and lived in about two dozen US regions. Recovery among Cohort 3 donors was established by two negative PCRs, clearance, or symptom resolution. Clones were read by immunoSEQ multiplex PCR, and TCRdb kept only the in-frame ones, dropping some. This table holds roughly 160,000 clones, roughly nine tenths found once. J is TRBJ2-3 and V is TRBV9; 11 positions match TRBD2. Sample: PBMCs or T cells enriched from blood (not recorded which). The sequence derives from a woman aged 45-65 years who had recovered from COVID-19. CDR3 sequence reads: CASSVATSGSMYTDTQYF. DNA of the CDR3: TGTGCCAGCAGCGTAGCTACTAGCGGGAGTATGTACACAGATACGCAGTATTTT.